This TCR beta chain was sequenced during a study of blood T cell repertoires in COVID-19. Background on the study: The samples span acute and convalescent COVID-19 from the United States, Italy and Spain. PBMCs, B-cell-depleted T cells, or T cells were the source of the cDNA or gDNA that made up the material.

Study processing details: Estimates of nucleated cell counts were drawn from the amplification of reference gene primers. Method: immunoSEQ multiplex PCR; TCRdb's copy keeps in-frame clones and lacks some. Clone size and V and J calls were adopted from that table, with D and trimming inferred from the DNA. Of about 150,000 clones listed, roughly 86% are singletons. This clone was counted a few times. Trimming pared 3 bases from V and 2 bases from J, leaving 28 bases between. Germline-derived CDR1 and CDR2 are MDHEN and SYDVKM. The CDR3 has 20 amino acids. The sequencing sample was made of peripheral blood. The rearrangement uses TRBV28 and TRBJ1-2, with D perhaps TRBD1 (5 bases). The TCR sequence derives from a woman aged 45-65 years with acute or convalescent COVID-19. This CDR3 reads CASSFSLGRTSLKLNYGYTF. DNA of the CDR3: TGTGCCAGCAGTTTTTCCCTTGGAAGGACAAGCCTCAAACTGAACTATGGCTACACCTTC.